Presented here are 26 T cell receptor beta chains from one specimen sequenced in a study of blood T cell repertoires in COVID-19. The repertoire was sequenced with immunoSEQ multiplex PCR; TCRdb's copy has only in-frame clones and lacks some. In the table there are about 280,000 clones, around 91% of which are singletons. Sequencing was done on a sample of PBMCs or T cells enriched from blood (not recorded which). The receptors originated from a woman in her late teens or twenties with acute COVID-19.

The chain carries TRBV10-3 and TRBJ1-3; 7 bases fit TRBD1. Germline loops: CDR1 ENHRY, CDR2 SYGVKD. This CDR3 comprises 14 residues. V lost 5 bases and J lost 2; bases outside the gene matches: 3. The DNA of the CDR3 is TGTGCCATCAGTCCTGGGACAGCTGGAAACACCATATATTTT. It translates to CAISPGTAGNTIYF.

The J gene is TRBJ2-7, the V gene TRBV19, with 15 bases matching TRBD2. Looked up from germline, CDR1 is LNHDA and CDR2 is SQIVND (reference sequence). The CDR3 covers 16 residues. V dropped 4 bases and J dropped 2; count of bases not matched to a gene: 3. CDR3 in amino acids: CASSKGLAGGPYEQYF. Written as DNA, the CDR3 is TGTGCCAGTAGTAAAGGACTAGCGGGAGGGCCCTACGAGCAGTACTTC.

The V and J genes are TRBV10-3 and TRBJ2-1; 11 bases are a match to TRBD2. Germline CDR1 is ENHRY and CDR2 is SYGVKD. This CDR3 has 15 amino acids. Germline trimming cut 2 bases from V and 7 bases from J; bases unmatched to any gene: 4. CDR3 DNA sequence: TGTGCCATCAGTGAGGGAGTAGCGGGAGGGAATGAGCAGTTCTTC. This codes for CAISEGVAGGNEQFF.

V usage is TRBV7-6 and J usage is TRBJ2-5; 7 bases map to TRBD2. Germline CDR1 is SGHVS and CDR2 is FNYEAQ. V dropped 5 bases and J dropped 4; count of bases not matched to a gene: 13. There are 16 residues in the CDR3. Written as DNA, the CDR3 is TGTGCCAGCAGCGAAGTGGAACCGGGGGGACGAGAGACCCAGTACTTC. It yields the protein CASSEVEPGGRETQYF.

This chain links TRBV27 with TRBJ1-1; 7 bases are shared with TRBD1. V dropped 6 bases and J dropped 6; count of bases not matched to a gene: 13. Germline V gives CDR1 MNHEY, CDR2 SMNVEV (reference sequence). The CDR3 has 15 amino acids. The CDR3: CASSDKGTAVPEAFF. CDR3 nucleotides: TGTGCCAGCAGCGACAAAGGGACAGCGGTACCTGAAGCTTTCTTT.

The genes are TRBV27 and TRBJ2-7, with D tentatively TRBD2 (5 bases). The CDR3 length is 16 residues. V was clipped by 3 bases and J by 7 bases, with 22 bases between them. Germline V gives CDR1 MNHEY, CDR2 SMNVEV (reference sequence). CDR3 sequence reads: CASSLRTGSPSGEQYF. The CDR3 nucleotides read TGTGCCAGCAGTTTGAGGACTGGGAGCCCTTCGGGAGAGCAGTACTTC.

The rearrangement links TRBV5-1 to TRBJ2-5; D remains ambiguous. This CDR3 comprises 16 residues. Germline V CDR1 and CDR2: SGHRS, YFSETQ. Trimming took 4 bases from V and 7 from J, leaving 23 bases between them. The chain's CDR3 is CASSLVPQPADGTQYF. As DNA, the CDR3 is TGCGCCAGCAGCCTGGTCCCACAGCCGGCCGATGGGACCCAGTACTTC.

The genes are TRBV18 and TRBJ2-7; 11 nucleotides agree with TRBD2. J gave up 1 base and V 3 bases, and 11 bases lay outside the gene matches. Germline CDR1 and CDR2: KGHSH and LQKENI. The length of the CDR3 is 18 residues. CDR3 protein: CASSPLPVTSGRSYEQYF. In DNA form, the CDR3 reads TGTGCCAGCTCACCCCTACCGGTTACTAGCGGGAGATCCTACGAGCAGTACTTC.

The CDR3 nucleotides read TGTGCCAGCAGTGACCCCGGACAGCGCAGCTCCTACAATGAGCAGTTCTTC. Its protein product is CASSDPGQRSSYNEQFF. The chain employs TRBV25-1 and TRBJ2-1; weak D call: TRBD1 (6 bases). The CDR3 is 17 amino acids. The V gene lost 3 bases and the J gene lost 0 bases, with 15 bases spanning the gap. CDR1 MGHDK and CDR2 SYGVNS come from the germline V gene.

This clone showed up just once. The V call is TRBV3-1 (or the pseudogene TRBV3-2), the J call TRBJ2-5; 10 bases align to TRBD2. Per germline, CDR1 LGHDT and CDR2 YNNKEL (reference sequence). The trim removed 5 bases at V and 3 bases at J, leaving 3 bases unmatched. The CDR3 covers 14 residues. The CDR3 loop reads CASSLGLAEETQYF. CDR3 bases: TGTGCCAGCAGCTTAGGACTAGCGGAAGAGACCCAGTACTTC.

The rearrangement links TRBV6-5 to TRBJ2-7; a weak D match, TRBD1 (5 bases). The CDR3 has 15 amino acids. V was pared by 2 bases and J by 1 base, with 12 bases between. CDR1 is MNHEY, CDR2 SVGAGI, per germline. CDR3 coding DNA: TGTGCCAGCAGTTACCAGTCAGGGTCTTCCTACGAGCAGTACTTC. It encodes CASSYQSGSSYEQYF.

This CDR3 reads CASSVDLRDSYNEQFF. The CDR3 DNA reads TGTGCCAGCAGCGTAGATCTGCGGGACTCCTACAATGAGCAGTTCTTC. V gene TRBV9 combines with J gene TRBJ2-1; D perhaps matches TRBD2 (6 bases). From germline, CDR1 is SGDLS and CDR2 YYNGEE. V gave up 0 bases and J gave up 0 bases, with 10 bases separating them. The CDR3 runs to 16 residues.

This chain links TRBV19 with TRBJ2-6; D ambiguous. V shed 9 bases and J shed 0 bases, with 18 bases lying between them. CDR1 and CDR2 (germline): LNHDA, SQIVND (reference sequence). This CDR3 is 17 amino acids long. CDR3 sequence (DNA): TGTGCCAGCCGCCGGCAGGCTGACGTCTCTGGGGCCAACGTCCTGACTTTC. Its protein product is CASRRQADVSGANVLTF.

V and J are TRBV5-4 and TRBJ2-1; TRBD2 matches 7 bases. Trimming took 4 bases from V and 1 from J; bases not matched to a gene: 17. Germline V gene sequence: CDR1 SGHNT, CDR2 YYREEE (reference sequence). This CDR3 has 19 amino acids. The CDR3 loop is CASSPEGGSLYFSYNEQFF. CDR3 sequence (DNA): TGTGCCAGCAGCCCCGAGGGCGGGAGTCTCTACTTTTCCTACAATGAGCAGTTCTTC.

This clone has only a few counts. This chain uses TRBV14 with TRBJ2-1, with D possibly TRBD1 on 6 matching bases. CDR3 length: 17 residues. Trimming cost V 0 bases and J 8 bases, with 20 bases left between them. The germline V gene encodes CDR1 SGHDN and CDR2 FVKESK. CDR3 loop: CASSQDQLPGSGDEQFF. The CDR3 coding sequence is TGTGCCAGCAGCCAAGATCAACTACCGGGCTCAGGGGATGAGCAGTTCTTC.

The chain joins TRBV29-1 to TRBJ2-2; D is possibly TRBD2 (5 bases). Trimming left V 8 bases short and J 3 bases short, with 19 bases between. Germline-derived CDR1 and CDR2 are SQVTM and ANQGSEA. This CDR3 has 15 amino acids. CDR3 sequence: CSRGRRASHTGELFF. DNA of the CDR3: TGCAGCCGGGGAAGGCGGGCTTCCCACACCGGGGAGCTGTTTTTT.

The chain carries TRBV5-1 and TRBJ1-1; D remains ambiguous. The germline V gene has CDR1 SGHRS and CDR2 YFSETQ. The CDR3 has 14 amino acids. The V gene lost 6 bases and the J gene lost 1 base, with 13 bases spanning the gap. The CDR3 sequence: CASKEGSRNTEAFF. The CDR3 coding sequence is TGCGCCAGCAAGGAGGGCAGCCGGAACACTGAAGCTTTCTTT.

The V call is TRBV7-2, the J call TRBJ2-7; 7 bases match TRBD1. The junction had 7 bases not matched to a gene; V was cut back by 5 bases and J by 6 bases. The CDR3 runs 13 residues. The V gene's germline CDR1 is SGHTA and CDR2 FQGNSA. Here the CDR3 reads CASSIEYRGEQYF. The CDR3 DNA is TGTGCCAGCAGCATAGAGTACAGGGGCGAGCAGTACTTC.

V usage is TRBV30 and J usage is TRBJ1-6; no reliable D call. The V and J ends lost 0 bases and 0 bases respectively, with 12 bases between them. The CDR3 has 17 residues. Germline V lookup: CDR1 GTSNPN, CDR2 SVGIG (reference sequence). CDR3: CAWSVLGRSSYNSPLHF. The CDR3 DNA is TGTGCCTGGAGTGTACTAGGGAGAAGCTCCTATAATTCACCCCTCCACTTT.

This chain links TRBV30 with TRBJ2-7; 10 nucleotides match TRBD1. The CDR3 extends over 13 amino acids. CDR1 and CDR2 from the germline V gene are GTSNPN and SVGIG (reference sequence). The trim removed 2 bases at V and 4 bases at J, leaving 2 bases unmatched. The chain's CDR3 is CAWSMGQGYEQYF. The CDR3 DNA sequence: TGTGCCTGGAGTATGGGACAGGGGTACGAGCAGTACTTC.

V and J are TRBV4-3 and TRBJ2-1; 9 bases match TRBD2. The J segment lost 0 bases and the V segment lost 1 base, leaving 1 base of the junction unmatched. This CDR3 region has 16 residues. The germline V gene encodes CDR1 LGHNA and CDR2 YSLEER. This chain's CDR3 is CASSQGGRGSYNEQFF. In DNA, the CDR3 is TGCGCCAGCAGCCAAGGCGGGAGGGGCTCCTACAATGAGCAGTTCTTC.

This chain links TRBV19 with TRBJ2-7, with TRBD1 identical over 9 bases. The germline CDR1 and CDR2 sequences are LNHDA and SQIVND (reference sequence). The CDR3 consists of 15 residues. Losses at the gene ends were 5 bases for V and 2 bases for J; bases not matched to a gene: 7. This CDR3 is CASSDGQGRTYEQYF. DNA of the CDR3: TGTGCCAGTAGTGACGGACAGGGGAGAACCTACGAGCAGTACTTC.

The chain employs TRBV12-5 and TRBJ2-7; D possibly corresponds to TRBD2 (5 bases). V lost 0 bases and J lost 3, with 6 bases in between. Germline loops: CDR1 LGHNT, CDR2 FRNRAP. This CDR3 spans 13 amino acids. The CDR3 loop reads CASGLVRGYEQYF. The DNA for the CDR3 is TGTGCTAGTGGTTTGGTACGGGGCTACGAGCAGTACTTC. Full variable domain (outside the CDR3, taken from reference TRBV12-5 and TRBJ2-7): DARVTQTPRHKVTEMGQEVTMRCQPILGHNTVFWYRQTMMQGLELLAYFRNRAPLDDSGMPKDRFSAEMPDATLATLKIQPSEPRDSAVYFCASGLVRGYEQYFGPGTRLTVT.

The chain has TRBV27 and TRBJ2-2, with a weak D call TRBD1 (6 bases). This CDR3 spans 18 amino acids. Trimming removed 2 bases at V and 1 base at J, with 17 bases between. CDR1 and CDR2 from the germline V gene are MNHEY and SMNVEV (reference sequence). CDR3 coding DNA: TGTGCCAGCAGTTTAGTCCTCCCCGGGACACTGAACACCGGGGAGCTGTTTTTT. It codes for CASSLVLPGTLNTGELFF.

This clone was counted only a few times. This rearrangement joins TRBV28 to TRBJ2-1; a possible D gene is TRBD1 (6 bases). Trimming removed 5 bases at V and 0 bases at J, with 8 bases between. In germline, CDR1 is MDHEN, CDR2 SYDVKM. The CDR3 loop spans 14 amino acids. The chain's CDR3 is CASSPTGSYNEQFF. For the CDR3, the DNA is TGTGCCAGCAGTCCGACAGGCTCCTACAATGAGCAGTTCTTC.

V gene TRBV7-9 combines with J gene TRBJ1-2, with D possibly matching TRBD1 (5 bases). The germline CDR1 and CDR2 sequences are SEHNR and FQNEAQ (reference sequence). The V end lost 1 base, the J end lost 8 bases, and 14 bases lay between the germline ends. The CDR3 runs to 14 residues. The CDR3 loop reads CASSLDGAVYGYTF. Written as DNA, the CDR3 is TGTGCCAGCAGCTTAGATGGGGCAGTATACGGCTACACCTTC.